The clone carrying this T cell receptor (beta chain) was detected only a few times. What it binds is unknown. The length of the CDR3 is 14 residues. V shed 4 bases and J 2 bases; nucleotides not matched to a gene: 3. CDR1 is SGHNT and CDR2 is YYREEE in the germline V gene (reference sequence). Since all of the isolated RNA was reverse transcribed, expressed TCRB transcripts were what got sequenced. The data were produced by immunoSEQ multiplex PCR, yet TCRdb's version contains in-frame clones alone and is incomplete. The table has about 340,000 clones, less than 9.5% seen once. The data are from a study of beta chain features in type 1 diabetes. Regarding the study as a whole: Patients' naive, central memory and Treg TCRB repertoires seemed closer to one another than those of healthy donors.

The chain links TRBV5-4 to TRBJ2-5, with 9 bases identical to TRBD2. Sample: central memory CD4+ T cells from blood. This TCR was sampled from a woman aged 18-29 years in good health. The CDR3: CASSPTSGQETQYF. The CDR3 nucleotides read TGTGCCAGCAGCCCGACTAGCGGACAAGAGACCCAGTACTTC. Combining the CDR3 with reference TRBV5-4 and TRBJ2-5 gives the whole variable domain ETGVTQSPTHLIKTRGQQVTLRCSSQSGHNTVSWYQQALGQGPQFIFQYYREEENGRGNFPPRFSGLQFPNYSSELNVNALELDDSALYLCASSPTSGQETQYFGPGTRLLVL.